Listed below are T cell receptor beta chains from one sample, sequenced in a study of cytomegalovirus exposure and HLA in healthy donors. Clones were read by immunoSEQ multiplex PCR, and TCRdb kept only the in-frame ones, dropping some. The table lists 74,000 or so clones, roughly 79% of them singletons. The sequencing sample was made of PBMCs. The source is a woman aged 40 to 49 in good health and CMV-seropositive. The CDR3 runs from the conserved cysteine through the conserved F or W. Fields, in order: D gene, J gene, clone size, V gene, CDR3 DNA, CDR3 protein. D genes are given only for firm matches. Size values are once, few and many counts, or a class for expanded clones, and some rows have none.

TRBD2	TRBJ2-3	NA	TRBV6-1	TGTGCCAGCAGTGTATCTAGCGGGAGCCGCACAGATACGCAGTATTTT	CASSVSSGSRTDTQYF
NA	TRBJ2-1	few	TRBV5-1	TGCGCCAGCAGCGAAACGACAGGCTTCTTCTACAATGAGCAGTTCTTC	CASSETTGFFYNEQFF
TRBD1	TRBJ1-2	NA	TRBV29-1	TGCAGCGCACGGGACAGGGTGGGCTATGGCTACACCTTC	CSARDRVGYGYTF
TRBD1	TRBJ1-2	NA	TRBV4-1	TGCGCCAGCAGCCAAATTGGGACAGGGGGCTATGGCTACACCTTC	CASSQIGTGGYGYTF
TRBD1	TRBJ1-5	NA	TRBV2	TGTGCCAGCAGTCTACAGGGGGAATATCAGCCCCAGCATTTT	CASSLQGEYQPQHF
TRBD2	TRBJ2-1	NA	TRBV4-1	TGCGCCAGCAGCCTTCCGGGACTAGGCCCGAATGAGCAGTTCTTC	CASSLPGLGPNEQFF
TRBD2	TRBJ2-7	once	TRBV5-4	TGTGCCAGCAGCCTACGGCGGGAGCACTCCTACGAGCAGTACTTC	CASSLRREHSYEQYF
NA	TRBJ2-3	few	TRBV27	TGTGCCACCCGGACACTCCTTCGCACAGATACGCAGTATTTT	CATRTLLRTDTQYF
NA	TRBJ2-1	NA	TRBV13	TGTGCCAGCAGCTCCCAGAATGAGCAGTTCTTC	CASSSQNEQFF
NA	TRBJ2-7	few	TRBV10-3	TGTGCCATCAGTATGACAGGTGGGGTCTACGAGCAGTACTTC	CAISMTGGVYEQYF
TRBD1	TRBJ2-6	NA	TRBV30	TGTGCCTGGGACTGGAGTAGCCGGGACAGCCACTCTGGGGCCAACGTCCTGACTTTC	CAWDWSSRDSHSGANVLTF
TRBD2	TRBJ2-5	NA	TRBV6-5	TGTGCCAGCAGTTACACGGGGGGGGAAGAGACCCAGTACTTC	CASSYTGGEETQYF
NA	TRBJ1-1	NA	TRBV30	TGTGCCTGGAGTGTCCAGGGGCTACGAGCTTTCTTT	CAWSVQGLRAFF
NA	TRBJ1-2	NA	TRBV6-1	TGTGCCAGTGGACGACAGGATATACATGGCTACACCTTC	CASGRQDIHGYTF
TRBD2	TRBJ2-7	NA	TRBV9	TGTGCCAGCAGCGTAGACCCAGCGGGGGGGCTGATCTACGAGCAGTACTTC	CASSVDPAGGLIYEQYF
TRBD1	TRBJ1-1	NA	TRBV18	TGTGCCAGCTCACAACAGGGGGAGAACACTGAAGCTTTCTTT	CASSQQGENTEAFF
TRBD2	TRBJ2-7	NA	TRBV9	TGTGCCAGCAGCGCGGGCTTGCGGGAGGTCTACGAGCAGTACTTC	CASSAGLREVYEQYF
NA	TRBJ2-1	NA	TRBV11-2	TGTGCCAGCAGCTTAGGCCTCGGGGAAAGCTCCTACAATGAGCAGTTCTTC	CASSLGLGESSYNEQFF
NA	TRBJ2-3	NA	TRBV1	TGCACCAGCTCCTGTTTAGCCCCGCGGGAGCTATCAGATACGCAGTATTTT	CTSSCLAPRELSDTQYF
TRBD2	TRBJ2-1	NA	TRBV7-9	TGTGCCAGCAGCTTCCGCCTAGCGGAAAATGAGCAGTTCTTC	CASSFRLAENEQFF
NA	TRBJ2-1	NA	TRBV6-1	TGTGCCAGCAGCCTCTCCTACAATGAGCAGTTCTTC	CASSLSYNEQFF
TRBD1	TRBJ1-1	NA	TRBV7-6	TGTGCCAGCAGCCGAGACAGGGTGAACACTGAAGCTTTCTTT	CASSRDRVNTEAFF
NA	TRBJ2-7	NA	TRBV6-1	TGTGCCAGCAGCGCTGGACAGCCCCCCTACGAGCAGTACTTC	CASSAGQPPYEQYF